The clone carrying this TCR beta chain was counted once. The sample belongs to a study of CD8 T cells in Susac syndrome. Study background: Sequenced Susac syndrome patients included more than 5 with active disease and 8 or 9 who were in remission.

A quantity of roughly 0.5 to 1 ug RNA underwent reverse transcription using random hexamers. An immunoSEQ multiplex PCR generated amplified TCR beta CDR3 products spanning 54 Vbeta and 13 Jbeta. TCRdb independently ran MiXCR on the immunoSEQ multiplex PCR reads; one entry per CDR3 protein. The sample holds under 95,000 distinct CDR3 sequences, over 90% seen once. Germline V CDR1 and CDR2: LNHDA, SQIVND (reference sequence). The CDR3 spans 15 residues. V dropped 6 bases and J dropped 4 bases, with 18 bases sitting between them. TCR beta sequencing covered blood CD8+ and CD4+ T cells. Both CD4+ and CD8+ T cells were negatively isolated, and TEMRA cells underwent FACS enrichment.

The V call is TRBV19, the J call TRBJ2-5, with a weak D call TRBD1 (6 bases). The receptor was isolated from a human donor with Susac syndrome. The sequencing input was CD8+ T cells from PBMCs. CDR3 region: CASSPRTDPRETQYF. The DNA of the CDR3 is TGTGCCAGTAGCCCTCGGACAGATCCTCGAGAGACCCAGTACTTC.